A selection of T cell receptor beta chains follows, all from one sample in a study of CD8+ T cells in alopecia areata. Only in-frame clones appear in the TCRdb table, and some are missing; sequencing was by immunoSEQ multiplex PCR. The sample consists of more than 150,000 clones, 51% of them appearing once. This sample comprised CD8+ T cells sorted from blood, obtained at week 52, from a patient treated with tofacitinib. These receptors were obtained from a human donor with alopecia areata. Each CDR3 is given with its conserved first and last residue. The order of the fields is clone size, D gene, J gene, V gene, CDR3 length, CDR3 DNA, CDR3 protein. The D gene is left open where the match is weak. Size values are once, few and many counts, or a class for expanded clones, and some rows have none.

>few|.|TRBJ1-4|TRBV2|14
TGTGCCAGCAGTGCCGGCCGAGGGAATGAAAAACTGTTTTTT
CASSAGRGNEKLFF
>.|TRBD2|TRBJ2-1|TRBV30|18
TGTGCCTGGACCCTACTAGCGGGGGGGGAGAGCTCCTACAATGAGCAGTTCTTC
CAWTLLAGGESSYNEQFF
>.|.|TRBJ1-2|TRBV7-9|14
TGTGCCAGCAGCTTTCTGGAGGGCTACTATGGCTACACCTTC
CASSFLEGYYGYTF
>.|.|TRBJ2-1|TRBV11-3|17
TGTGCCAGCAGCTTAGGAGGTAGGGAGAGAACCAACAATGAGCAGTTCTTC
CASSLGGRERTNNEQFF
>.|.|TRBJ2-3|TRBV14|13
TGTGCCAGCAGCCAGGCTTTGACAGATACGCAGTATTTT
CASSQALTDTQYF
>.|TRBD2|TRBJ2-7|TRBV7-9|15
TGTGCCAGCAGCTTGACTAGCGGGGGGTTGTACGAGCAGTACTTC
CASSLTSGGLYEQYF
>once|.|TRBJ1-1|TRBV11-2|15
TGTGCCAGCAGCTTAGACTGGGAAGCAGGCACTGAAGCTTTCTTT
CASSLDWEAGTEAFF
>.|TRBD1|TRBJ2-1|TRBV19|13
TGTGCCAGTAGTTGGGACAGGGACAATGAGCAGTTCTTC
CASSWDRDNEQFF
>.|.|TRBJ1-3|TRBV25-1|15
TGTGCCAGCAGTGAATCCAAGGGGGCTGGAAACACCATATATTTT
CASSESKGAGNTIYF
>.|TRBD2|TRBJ2-7|TRBV6-6|14
TGTGCCAGCATCCTCGGGGGGGGCTCCTACGAGCAGTACTTC
CASILGGGSYEQYF
>.|.|TRBJ2-4|TRBV5-4|14
TGTGCCAGCAGGACGGGGGGCTCCAAAAACATTCAGTACTTC
CASRTGGSKNIQYF
>few|.|TRBJ2-2|TRBV29-1|11
TGCAGCGTCGTTAAAGGCGGGGAGCTGTTTTTT
CSVVKGGELFF
>.|.|TRBJ2-1|TRBV29-1|13
TGCAGCGTTGAAGATCTACAGGGTCAAGGGCAGTTCTTC
CSVEDLQGQGQFF
>once|.|TRBJ2-3|TRBV2|12
TGTGCCAGCAGTCCCCTACTGAGGGGGCAGTATTTT
CASSPLLRGQYF
>.|TRBD2|TRBJ2-3|TRBV30|15
TGTGCCTGGAGTGTATCACTAGCGGGCCCAGATACGCAGTATTTT
CAWSVSLAGPDTQYF
>.|.|TRBJ2-1|TRBV5-1|14
TGCGCCAGCAGCTCGTCGAGAACCTACAATGAGCAGTTCTTC
CASSSSRTYNEQFF
>.|TRBD1|TRBJ2-7|TRBV2|15
TGTGCCAGCAACTCCTGGGGACAGGGGTCCTACGAGCAGTACTTC
CASNSWGQGSYEQYF
>.|.|TRBJ1-5|TRBV5-1|13
TGCGCCAGCAGCTTAAGGGGCCCTCAGCCCCAGCATTTT
CASSLRGPQPQHF
>few|.|TRBJ2-5|TRBV18|15
TGTGCCAGCTCACCCGGGACGAACTACCAAGAGACCCAGTACTTC
CASSPGTNYQETQYF
>few|.|TRBJ2-7|TRBV5-1|14
TGCGCCAGCAGCTTCGACGGGGGCACCTACGAGCAGTACTTC
CASSFDGGTYEQYF
>.|.|TRBJ2-1|TRBV13|16
TGTGCCAGCAGCTTAGGTGGCTGGGGCTCCTACAATGAGCAGTTCTTC
CASSLGGWGSYNEQFF
>few|TRBD2|TRBJ2-1|TRBV4-3|16
TGCGCCAGCAGCCAAGATAGCGGGGGGGCCTACAATGAGCAGTTCTTC
CASSQDSGGAYNEQFF
>.|.|TRBJ1-4|TRBV30|15
TGTGCCTGGAGCATAGGGGGTAGGGGTGGTGAAAAACTGTTTTTT
CAWSIGGRGGEKLFF
>many|.|TRBJ1-5|TRBV27|15
TGTGCCAGCAGAAGTGTTGGGGGTAGCAATCAGCCCCAGCATTTT
CASRSVGGSNQPQHF
>.|.|TRBJ1-6|TRBV4-3|15
TGCGCCAGCAGCCAAGATTGGGGGTCTCAGTCACCCCTCCACTTT
CASSQDWGSQSPLHF
>.|.|TRBJ2-7|TRBV13|14
TGTGCCAGCAGCTTTCGGGAAAGCTCCTACGAGCAGTACTTC
CASSFRESSYEQYF
>few|.|TRBJ2-5|TRBV30|13
TGTGCCTGGACCCCTCCACAGGGAGAGACCCAGTACTTC
CAWTPPQGETQYF
>few|.|TRBJ2-1|TRBV5-5|13
TGTGCCAGCAGCTCGGGACGAATCAATGAGCAGTTCTTC
CASSSGRINEQFF
>.|TRBD1|TRBJ1-1|TRBV6-5|13
TGTGCCAGCACCACTACAGGGGCCACTGAAGCTTTCTTT
CASTTTGATEAFF
>few|.|TRBJ2-7|TRBV11-2|13
TGTGCCAGCAGCTTTGGGGGTTCCTACGAGCAGTACTTC
CASSFGGSYEQYF
>once|.|TRBJ2-2|TRBV30|14
TGTGCCTGGAGGGACACCCCGAACACCGGGGAGCTGTTTTTT
CAWRDTPNTGELFF
>few|TRBD1|TRBJ2-5|TRBV5-1|14
TGCGCCAGCAGCTTGGGAGACAGGGGAACGAGCCAGTACTTC
CASSLGDRGTSQYF
>few|.|TRBJ1-1|TRBV7-3|14
TGTGCCAGCAGCTTCCTCCGGAGGGGAACTGAAGCTTTCTTT
CASSFLRRGTEAFF
>.|.|TRBJ2-7|TRBV21-1|16
TGTGCCAGCAGCCTCGAAGCGGGGGAGGGCTCCTACGAGCAGTACTTC
CASSLEAGEGSYEQYF
>.|.|TRBJ2-7|TRBV5-6|12
TGTGCCAGCAGCCGGGGCAGAGGCGAGCAGTACTTC
CASSRGRGEQYF
>.|TRBD1|TRBJ1-4|TRBV27|14
TGTGCCAGCAGTTACCGGGACAGGAATGAAAAACTGTTTTTT
CASSYRDRNEKLFF
>few|TRBD1|TRBJ1-2|TRBV7-9|15
TGTGCCAGCAGCTCGTCGACAGGGCGGGGGTATGGCTACACCTTC
CASSSSTGRGYGYTF
>.|TRBD2|TRBJ2-2|TRBV7-2|16
TGTGCCAGCAGCCCCCTAACTAGCGGGTTCACCGGGGAGCTGTTTTTT
CASSPLTSGFTGELFF
>once|.|TRBJ2-1|TRBV27|16
TGTGCCAGCAGTTTATTGGGGGCGCGGCGAGGCAATGAGCAGTTCTTC
CASSLLGARRGNEQFF
>.|.|TRBJ2-1|TRBV7-9|13
TGTGCCAGCAGCCCTTGGCCGTACAATGAGCAGTTCTTC
CASSPWPYNEQFF
>.|.|TRBJ2-3|TRBV9|15
TGTGCCAGCAGCGCCGTGGAGTCTAGCACAGATACGCAGTATTTT
CASSAVESSTDTQYF
>.|.|TRBJ2-5|TRBV11-2|13
TGTGCCAGCAGCTTCGACAGGCAAGAGACCCAGTACTTC
CASSFDRQETQYF
>few|.|TRBJ2-6|TRBV27|13
TGTGCCAGCACCGGTTTGGGGGCCAACGTCCTGACTTTC
CASTGLGANVLTF
>few|.|TRBJ1-1|TRBV7-2|13
TGTGCCAGCAGCCTCCAGGGGTACACTGAAGCTTTCTTT
CASSLQGYTEAFF
>few|.|TRBJ1-5|TRBV5-1|13
TGCGCCAGCAGCTTGGAAGGACTCCAGCCCCAGCATTTT
CASSLEGLQPQHF
>.|.|TRBJ2-2|TRBV4-2|14
TGTGCCAGCAGCCAAGAGGGGAGGACCGGGGAGCTGTTTTTT
CASSQEGRTGELFF
>once|TRBD1|TRBJ1-6|TRBV4-1|14
TGCGCCAGCAGCCGGACAGGGGGGAATTCACCCCTCCACTTT
CASSRTGGNSPLHF
>.|.|TRBJ2-3|TRBV6-5|13
TGTGCCAGCAGTTACTCGGAGGGGGTCACGCAGTATTTT
CASSYSEGVTQYF
>.|TRBD2|TRBJ2-5|TRBV30|12
TGTGCCTGCGGGGGGGGGCAAGAGACCCAGTACTTC
CACGGGQETQYF
>.|.|TRBJ1-4|TRBV30|12
TGTGCCTGGACTCCGGGGGATGAAAAACTGTTTTTT
CAWTPGDEKLFF
>.|.|TRBJ2-7|TRBV19|14
TGTGCCAGTAGTGTTCCAGGGGCATCCTACGAGCAGTACTTC
CASSVPGASYEQYF
>.|.|TRBJ2-7|TRBV14|16
TGTGCCAGCAGCCATTGGAGAGATGGGGTCGGGTACGAGCAGTACTTC
CASSHWRDGVGYEQYF